The source of this T cell receptor beta chain is a study of beta chain features in type 1 diabetes. Study-level background: In age, gender and cell yields, patients were similar to healthy donors. Study-wide results and limits: In every one of the four CD4+ subsets, TCRB CDR3s were moderately but significantly shorter in Type 1 diabetes patients. Patients showed naive, central memory and Treg TCRB repertoires that appeared more similar than those of healthy donors.

Worth noting for this clone: Antigen: not known.

As every portion of the isolated RNA was reverse transcribed, the sequencing read expressed TCRB transcripts. Assay: immunoSEQ multiplex PCR; the TCRdb copy retains only in-frame clones and omits some. The sample records 350,000 to 450,000 clones, approximately 15% being singletons. The sequencing sample was made of naive CD4+ T cells from blood. This clonotype was obtained from a woman aged 18-35 years in good health.

CDR3 protein: CASSLMVGQGSDEQFF. In DNA form, the CDR3 reads TGTGCCAGCAGTTTAATGGTGGGACAGGGTAGCGATGAGCAGTTCTTC. The chain combines TRBV28 with TRBJ2-1; 9 bases align to TRBD1. V dropped 2 bases and J dropped 8; count of bases not matched to a gene: 10. The germline CDR1 and CDR2 sequences are MDHEN and SYDVKM. The CDR3 consists of 16 residues.